This T cell receptor (beta chain) was captured in a study of cytomegalovirus exposure and HLA in healthy donors. Study results and limitations: Being productive about 90% or about 30% of the time was typical of most TCR beta V segments in an earlier analysis. In a later analysis, a genetic analysis reported fewer productive-TCR N-insertions in an Asian-associated ancestry cluster than the cohort average.

This CDR3 contains 14 residues. CDR1 is MNHEY, CDR2 SMNVEV, per germline (reference sequence). V shed 6 bases and J 4 bases; nucleotides not matched to a gene: 3. Notes on this clone: The antigen is not known.

With 60 Vbeta and 13 Jbeta primers, the PCR was carried out. Profiled with immunoSEQ multiplex PCR; TCRdb holds only in-frame clones, not every one. The data contain tens of thousands of clones, around four fifths of them singletons. The material sequenced was PBMCs. This TCR was recovered from a male donor in good health and CMV-seronegative. The gene calls are TRBV27 and TRBJ2-3, with 11 positions matching TRBD1. The CDR3 is CASSPGQGADTQYF. Here the CDR3 DNA reads TGTGCCAGCAGCCCGGGACAGGGGGCAGATACGCAGTATTTT.